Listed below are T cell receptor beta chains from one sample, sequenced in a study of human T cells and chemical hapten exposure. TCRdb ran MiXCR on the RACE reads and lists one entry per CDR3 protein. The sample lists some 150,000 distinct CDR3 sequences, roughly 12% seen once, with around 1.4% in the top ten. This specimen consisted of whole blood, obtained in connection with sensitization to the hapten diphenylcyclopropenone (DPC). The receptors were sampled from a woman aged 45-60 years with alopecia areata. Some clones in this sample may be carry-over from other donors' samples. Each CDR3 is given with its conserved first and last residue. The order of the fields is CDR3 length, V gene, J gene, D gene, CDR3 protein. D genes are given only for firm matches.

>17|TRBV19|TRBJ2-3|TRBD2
CASSIWDPLATADTQYF
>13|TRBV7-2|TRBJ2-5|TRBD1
CASSWDREETQYF
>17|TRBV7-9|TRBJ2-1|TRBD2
CASSLKGLAGRPREQFF
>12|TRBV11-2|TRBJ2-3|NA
CASTRGGHTQYF
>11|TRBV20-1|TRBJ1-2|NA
CSANDGIGYTF
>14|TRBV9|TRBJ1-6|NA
CASSVNRDGSPLHF
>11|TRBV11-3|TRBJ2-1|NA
CASSLSGTPFF
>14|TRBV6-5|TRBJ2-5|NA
CASSYIGAGETQYF
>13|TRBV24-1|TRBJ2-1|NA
CATSADGVEEQFF
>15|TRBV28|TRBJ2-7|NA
CASYRLGASDYEQYF
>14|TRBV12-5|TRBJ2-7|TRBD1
CASAFNRGPHEQYF
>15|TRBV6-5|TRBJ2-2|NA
CASSPTGVSAGELFF
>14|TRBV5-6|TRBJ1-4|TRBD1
CASSWGQGREKLFF
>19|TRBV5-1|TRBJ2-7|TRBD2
CASSVQGLLAGGPPYEQYF
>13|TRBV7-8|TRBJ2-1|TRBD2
CASSPPTSGIWFF
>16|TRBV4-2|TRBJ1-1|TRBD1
CASSPQGGQGGTEAFF
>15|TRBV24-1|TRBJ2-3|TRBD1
CATSARDRSTDTQYF
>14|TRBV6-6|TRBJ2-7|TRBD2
CASIPGLAAYEQYF
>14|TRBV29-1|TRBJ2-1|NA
CSVESPGSYNEQFF
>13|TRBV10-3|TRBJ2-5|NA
CAISPSGGETQYF
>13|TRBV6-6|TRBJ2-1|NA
CASSLQGQHEQFF
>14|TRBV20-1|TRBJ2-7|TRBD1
CSARYDRGDYEQYF
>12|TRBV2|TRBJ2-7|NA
CASAPRRDEQYF
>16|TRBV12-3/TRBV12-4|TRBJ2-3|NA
CASSLGGVQGTDTQYF
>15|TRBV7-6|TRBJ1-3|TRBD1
CASSLGTGVGNTIYF
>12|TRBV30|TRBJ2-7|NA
CAARAGTYEQYF
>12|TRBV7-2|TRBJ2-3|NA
CASSQVPDTQYF
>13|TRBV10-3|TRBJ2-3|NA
CAIKATELDTQYF
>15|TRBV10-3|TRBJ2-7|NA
CAISEEGQPPYEQYF
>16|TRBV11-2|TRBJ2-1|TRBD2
CASSLGPQRGYNEQFF
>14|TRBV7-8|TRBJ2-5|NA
CASSQGRAGETQYF
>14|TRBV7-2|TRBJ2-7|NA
CASSQRQAPQEQYF
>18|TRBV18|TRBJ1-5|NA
CASSPQRTGGPSNQPQHF
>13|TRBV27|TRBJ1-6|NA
CASSREGGSPLHF
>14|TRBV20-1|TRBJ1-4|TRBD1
CSAGYQDSRDRVVF
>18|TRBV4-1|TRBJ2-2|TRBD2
CASSLAGGPSLGTGELFF
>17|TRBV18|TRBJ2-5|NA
CASSPEAHLGVKETQYF
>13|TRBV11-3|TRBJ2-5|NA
CASSIEGGETQYF
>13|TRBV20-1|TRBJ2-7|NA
CSASWQGPYEQYF
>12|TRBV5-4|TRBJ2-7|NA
CASSLIPYEQYF
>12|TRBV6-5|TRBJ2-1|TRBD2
CASSILAGEQFF
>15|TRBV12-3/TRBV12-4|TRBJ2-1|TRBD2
CASRPGLASYNEQFF
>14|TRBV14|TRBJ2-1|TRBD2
CASSPGLANNEQFF
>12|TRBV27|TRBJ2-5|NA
CASSLSTAGGSF
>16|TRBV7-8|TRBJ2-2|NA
CASSPRGPANTGELFF
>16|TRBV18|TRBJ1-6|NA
CASSRSDIKLNSPLHF
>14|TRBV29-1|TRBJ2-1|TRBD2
CSVKTSGVGNEQFF
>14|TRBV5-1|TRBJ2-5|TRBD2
CASSLDIAGETQYF
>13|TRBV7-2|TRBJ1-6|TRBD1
CASSLVQGGALHF
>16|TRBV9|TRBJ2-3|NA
CASSVGVADFTDTQYF
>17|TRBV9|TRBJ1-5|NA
CASSVEGSTGSNQPQHF
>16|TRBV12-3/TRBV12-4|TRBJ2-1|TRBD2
CASSPAPGLSGNEQFF
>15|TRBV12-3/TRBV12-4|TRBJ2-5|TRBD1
CASSSRDRGQETQYF
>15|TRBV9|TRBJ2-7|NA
CASSVAAVSSYEQYF
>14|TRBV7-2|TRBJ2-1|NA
CASSFTQVYNEQFF
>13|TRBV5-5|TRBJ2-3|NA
CASVRGGGDTQYF
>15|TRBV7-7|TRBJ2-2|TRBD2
CASSLAGALTGELFF